This T cell receptor (beta chain) came from a study of beta chain features in type 1 diabetes listed by TCRdb under 2018. About the full investigation: Mean age, gender distribution, total cell number and subset yield were not different between patients and healthy donors. In the study, TCRB repertoires of sorted circulating CD4+ T cell subsets from recently diagnosed type 1 diabetes patients were compared with those of matched healthy donors. Whereas all 30 or so donors provided naive and central memory subsets, regulatory and stem cell-like memory subsets were isolated from just 8 patients and about 8 healthy donors. A total of roughly 100 million sorted cells were examined across all samples, and RNA yield correlated strongly with the number of cells per subset. General findings and caveats noted by the study authors: A moderate but significant shortening of TCRB CDR3 length was observed in type 1 diabetes patients in all four CD4+ subsets. PCR may preferentially amplify shorter templates, but because patient and control samples were amplified and corrected together, any resulting skew would affect both groups equally. Only small numbers of individuals were included in the HLA sub-analyses, which left unresolved whether HLA type had any influence on TCRB rearrangement. At VDJ recombination sites, patients with type 1 diabetes made fewer insertions and deleted more nucleotides, a pattern implying thymic rearrangement abnormalities. Naive, central memory and regulatory TCRB repertoires appeared to be more alike among patients than among healthy donors. Because cDNA rather than genomic DNA was sequenced, highly expressing activated cells could have been over-represented, although no difference in activation and CD3 levels was found between groups.

The High Capacity cDNA Reverse Transcription Kit was used to reverse transcribe all of the isolated RNA, meaning that expressed TCRB transcripts were what got sequenced. Deep immunoSEQ sequencing was applied to naive, central memory and regulatory T cell samples, giving an average of about 3.8 million total reads per sample. After sorted cells were lysed in RLT buffer, RNA was extracted with DNase-treated RNeasy Micro or Mini kits, with the choice depending on cell number. Each cell subset was processed separately to prevent cross-contamination, with patient and healthy donor samples processed together. The immunoSEQ multiplex PCR was used to amplify TCRB sequences from cDNA, generating 87-bp fragments that spanned the CDR3 region. Sequencing of the amplicons was performed on the Illumina HiSeq platform. Per the source publication's procedure: Synthetic template baselines were used to correct PCR bias computationally, reads within Hamming distance 2 were collapsed, and singletons that could not be merged were discarded. Reads were aligned to IMGT to assign V, D and J genes, CDR3 length, and insertions or deletions at six rearrangement sites. Within each subset, clonotype counts were normalized to sorted cell number, after which true diversity and Gini coefficients were computed with the tcR R package. Repertoire sharing was quantified using the overlap coefficient calculated on TCRB nucleotide sequences. As a proxy for the pre-selection repertoire, out-of-frame TCRB sequences from naive cells were analyzed. In its TCRdb copy, this immuneACCESS table keeps in-frame sequences only and misses some clones. Where compared with another copy, unresolved V genes explain less than half of these, and the others have no known cause. V and J calls and clone size are given by that table; D and trimming were obtained from the DNA. Here the sample has about 620,000 clones; around 15% occur a single time. The ten largest clones add up to approximately 0.087% of the sample.

CDR1 is given as SGHTA and CDR2 as FQGNSA, both from the germline V gene. Ends trimmed: V by 0 bases, J by 7 bases; bases unmatched to a gene: 12. Including cysteine and phenylalanine, the CDR3 has 18 amino acids. Only the CDR3 region is kept as DNA, spanning 54 bases read in frame from base 1. A single peripheral blood draw of 90 to 150 mL on average was collected from each donor into heparinised tubes. A BD FACSAria II was used to sort naive, central memory, regulatory and stem cell-like memory CD4+ T cells with a panel that included CD45RO, CCR7, CD25, CD127, CD95 and CD27. Every sorted population had a purity above 95%. PBMCs were isolated right away by Lymphoprep density gradient centrifugation and were stained directly, without culture. So that batch effects would be minimized, each experiment stained and sorted samples in pairs, pairing one healthy donor with one patient. A remark on this clone: It has no known antigen specificity. The sample holds no much larger clone one base away, and base qualities are not on file.

What was sequenced was naive CD4+ T cells from blood. The cell subset or site label, as the study defines it: true naive CD4+ T cells. The rearrangement joined TRBV7-2 to TRBJ2-5, and TRBD2 matches 12 of the central bases. The TCR comes from a man between 18 and 29 years old in good health. The bases read TGTGCCAGCAGCTTAGCCGAGACTAGCGGGGGCCTCAGGGGGACCCAGTACTTC. It encodes CASSLAETSGGLRGTQYF.